This entry describes one T cell receptor beta chain. The germline V gene has CDR1 SGHNT and CDR2 YYREEE (reference sequence). V was trimmed by 7 bases and J by 2 bases, leaving 10 bases between them. This CDR3 spans 12 amino acids. Repertoires were generated with immunoSEQ multiplex PCR, while TCRdb's copy carries only in-frame clones and drops some. The repertoire holds 120,000 to 150,000 clones, with roughly 88% as singletons. These data are taken from a study of blood T cell repertoires in COVID-19. The source of this sequence is a human donor in a cohort sampled during active COVID-19. Sequencing was carried out using peripheral blood. This chain joins TRBV5-4 and TRBJ2-7; D may be TRBD1 (6 bases). CDR3 DNA sequence: TGTGCCAGCTCAGGGGAACCCTACGAGCAGTACTTC. It is translated as CASSGEPYEQYF.